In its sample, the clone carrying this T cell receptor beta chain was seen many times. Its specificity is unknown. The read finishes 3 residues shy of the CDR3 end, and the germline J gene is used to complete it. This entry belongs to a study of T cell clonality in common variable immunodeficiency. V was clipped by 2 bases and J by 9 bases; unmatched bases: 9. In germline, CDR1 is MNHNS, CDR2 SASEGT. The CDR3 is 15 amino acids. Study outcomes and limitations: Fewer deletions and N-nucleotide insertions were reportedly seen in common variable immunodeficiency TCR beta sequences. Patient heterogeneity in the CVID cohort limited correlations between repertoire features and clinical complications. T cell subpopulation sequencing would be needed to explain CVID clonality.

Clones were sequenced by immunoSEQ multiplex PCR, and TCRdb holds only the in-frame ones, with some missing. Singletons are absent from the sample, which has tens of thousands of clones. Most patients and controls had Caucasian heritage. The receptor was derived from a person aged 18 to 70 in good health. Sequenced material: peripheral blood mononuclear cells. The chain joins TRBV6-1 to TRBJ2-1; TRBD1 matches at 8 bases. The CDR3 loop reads CASSEIRGLTTEQFF. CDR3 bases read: TGTGCCAGCAGTGAAATCAGGGGGCTCACAACTGAG.